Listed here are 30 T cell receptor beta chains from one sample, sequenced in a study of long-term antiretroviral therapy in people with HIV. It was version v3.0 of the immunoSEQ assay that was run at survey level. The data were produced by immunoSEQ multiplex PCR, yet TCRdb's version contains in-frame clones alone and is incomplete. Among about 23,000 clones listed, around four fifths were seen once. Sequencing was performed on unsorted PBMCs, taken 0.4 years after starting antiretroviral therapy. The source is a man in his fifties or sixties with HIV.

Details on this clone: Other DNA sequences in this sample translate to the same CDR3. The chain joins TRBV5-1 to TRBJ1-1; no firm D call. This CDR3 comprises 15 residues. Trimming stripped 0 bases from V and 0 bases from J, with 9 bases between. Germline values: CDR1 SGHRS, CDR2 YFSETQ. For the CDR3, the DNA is TGCGCCAGCAGCTTGGACAGACCTATGAACACTGAAGCTTTCTTT. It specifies CASSLDRPMNTEAFF.

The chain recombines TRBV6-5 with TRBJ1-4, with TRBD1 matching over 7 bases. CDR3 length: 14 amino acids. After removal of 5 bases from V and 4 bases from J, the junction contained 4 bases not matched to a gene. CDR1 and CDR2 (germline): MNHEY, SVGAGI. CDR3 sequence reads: CASSPGGVNEKLFF. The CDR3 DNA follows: TGTGCCAGCAGTCCAGGGGGGGTTAATGAAAAACTGTTTTTT.

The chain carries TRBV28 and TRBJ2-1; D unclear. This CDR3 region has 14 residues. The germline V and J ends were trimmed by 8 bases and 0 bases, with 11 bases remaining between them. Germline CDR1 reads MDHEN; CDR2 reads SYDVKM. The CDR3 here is CASGPMSSYNEQFF. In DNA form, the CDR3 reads TGTGCCAGCGGGCCCATGAGCTCCTACAATGAGCAGTTCTTC.

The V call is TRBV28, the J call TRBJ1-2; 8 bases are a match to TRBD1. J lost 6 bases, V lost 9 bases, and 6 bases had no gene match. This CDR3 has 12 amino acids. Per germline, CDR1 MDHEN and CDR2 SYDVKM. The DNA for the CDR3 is TGTGCCAGTTTTCAGGGGGCGAATGGCTACACCTTC. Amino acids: CASFQGANGYTF.

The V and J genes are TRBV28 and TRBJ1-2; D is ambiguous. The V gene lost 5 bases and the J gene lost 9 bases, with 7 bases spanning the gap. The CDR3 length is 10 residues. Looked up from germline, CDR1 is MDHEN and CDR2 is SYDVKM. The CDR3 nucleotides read TGTGCCAGCAGTGACTACAGCTACACCTTC. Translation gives CASSDYSYTF.

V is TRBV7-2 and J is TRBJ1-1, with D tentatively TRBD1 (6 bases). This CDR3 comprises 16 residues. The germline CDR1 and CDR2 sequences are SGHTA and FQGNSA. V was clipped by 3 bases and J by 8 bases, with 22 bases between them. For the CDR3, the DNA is TGTGCCAGCAGCTTGGGGGCCGGGGGGGTTGTGTTAGAAGCTTTCTTT. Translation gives CASSLGAGGVVLEAFF.

The CDR3 DNA follows: TGTGCCAGCAGCTTGGATCGGCTCGCTAATGAAAAACTGTTTTTT. Translated: CASSLDRLANEKLFF. The chain is built from TRBV5-5 and TRBJ1-4; D call uncertain. V lost 0 bases and J 3 bases, leaving 9 bases between the germline ends. Germline values: CDR1 SGHKS, CDR2 YYEKEE (reference sequence). The CDR3 spans 15 residues.

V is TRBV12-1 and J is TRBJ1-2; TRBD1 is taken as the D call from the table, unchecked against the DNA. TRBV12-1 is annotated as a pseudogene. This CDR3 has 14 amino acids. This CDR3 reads CASSGQGEHYGYTF. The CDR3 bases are TGTGCCAGCAGCGGACAGGGGGAACACTATGGCTACACCTTC.

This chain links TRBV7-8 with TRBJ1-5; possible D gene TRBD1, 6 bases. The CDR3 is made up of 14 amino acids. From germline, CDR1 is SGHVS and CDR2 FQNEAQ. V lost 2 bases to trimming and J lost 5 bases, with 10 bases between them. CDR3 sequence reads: CASSLLGGHQPQHF. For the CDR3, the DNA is TGTGCCAGCAGCTTATTAGGGGGGCATCAGCCCCAGCATTTT.

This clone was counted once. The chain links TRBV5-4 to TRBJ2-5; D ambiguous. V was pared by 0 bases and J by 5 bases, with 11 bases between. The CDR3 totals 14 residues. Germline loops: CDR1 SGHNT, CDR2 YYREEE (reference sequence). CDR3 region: CASSLAPPGETQYF. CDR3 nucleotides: TGTGCCAGCAGCTTGGCTCCTCCGGGTGAGACCCAGTACTTC.

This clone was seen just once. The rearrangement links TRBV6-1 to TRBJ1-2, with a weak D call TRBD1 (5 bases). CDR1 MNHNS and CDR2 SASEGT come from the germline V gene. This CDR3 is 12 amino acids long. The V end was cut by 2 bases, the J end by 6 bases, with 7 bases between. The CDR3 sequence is CASSERGDGYTF. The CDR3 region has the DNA TGTGCCAGCAGTGAAAGGGGAGATGGCTACACCTTC.

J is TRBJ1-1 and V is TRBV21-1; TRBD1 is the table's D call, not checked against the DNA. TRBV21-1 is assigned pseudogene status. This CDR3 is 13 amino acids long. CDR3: CATILQGNTEAFF. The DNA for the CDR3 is TGTGCCACCATCCTCCAGGGGAACACTGAAGCTTTCTTT.

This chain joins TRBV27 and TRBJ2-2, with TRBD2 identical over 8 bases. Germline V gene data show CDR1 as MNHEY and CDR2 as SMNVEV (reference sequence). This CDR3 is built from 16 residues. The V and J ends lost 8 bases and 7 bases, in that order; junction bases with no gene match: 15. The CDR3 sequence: CASPPSPGGPVGELFF. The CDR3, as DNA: TGTGCCAGCCCTCCCTCCCCGGGGGGGCCAGTCGGGGAGCTGTTTTTT.

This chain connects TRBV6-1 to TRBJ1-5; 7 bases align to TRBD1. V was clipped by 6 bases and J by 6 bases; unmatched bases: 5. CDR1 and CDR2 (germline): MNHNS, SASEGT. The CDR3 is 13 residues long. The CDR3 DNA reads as TGTGCCAGCAGACTGACAGGGAGTCAGCCCCAGCATTTT. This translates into CASRLTGSQPQHF.

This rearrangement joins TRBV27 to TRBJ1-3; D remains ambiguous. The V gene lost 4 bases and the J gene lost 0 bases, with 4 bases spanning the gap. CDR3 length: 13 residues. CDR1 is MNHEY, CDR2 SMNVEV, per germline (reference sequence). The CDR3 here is CASSSLSGNTIYF. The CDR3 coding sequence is TGTGCCAGCAGTTCCCTCTCTGGAAACACCATATATTTT.

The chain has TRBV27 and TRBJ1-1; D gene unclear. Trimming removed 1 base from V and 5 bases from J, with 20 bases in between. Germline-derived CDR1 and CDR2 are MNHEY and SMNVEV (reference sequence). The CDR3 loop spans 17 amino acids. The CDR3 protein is CASSLFRGSIPGTEAFF. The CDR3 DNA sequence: TGTGCCAGCAGTTTATTTCGTGGCTCAATCCCGGGGACTGAAGCTTTCTTT.

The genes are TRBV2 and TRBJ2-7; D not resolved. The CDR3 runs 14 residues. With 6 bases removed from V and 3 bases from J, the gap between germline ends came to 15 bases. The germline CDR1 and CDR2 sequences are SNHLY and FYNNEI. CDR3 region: CASRETTDLYEQYF. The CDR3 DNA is TGTGCCAGCAGGGAGACGACCGATCTCTACGAGCAGTACTTC.

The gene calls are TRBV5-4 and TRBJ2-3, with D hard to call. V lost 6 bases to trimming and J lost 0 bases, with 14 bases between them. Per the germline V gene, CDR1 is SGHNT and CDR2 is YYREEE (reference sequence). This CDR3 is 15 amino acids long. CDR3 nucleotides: TGTGCCAGCACCCCCAACCCCTCTAGCACAGATACGCAGTATTTT. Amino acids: CASTPNPSSTDTQYF.

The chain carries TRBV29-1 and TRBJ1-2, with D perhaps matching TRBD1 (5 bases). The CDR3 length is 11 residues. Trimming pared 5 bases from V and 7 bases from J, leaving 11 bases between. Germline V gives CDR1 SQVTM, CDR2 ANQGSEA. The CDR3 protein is CSVSREFGYTF. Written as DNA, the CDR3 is TGCAGCGTTTCCAGGGAGTTTGGCTACACCTTC.

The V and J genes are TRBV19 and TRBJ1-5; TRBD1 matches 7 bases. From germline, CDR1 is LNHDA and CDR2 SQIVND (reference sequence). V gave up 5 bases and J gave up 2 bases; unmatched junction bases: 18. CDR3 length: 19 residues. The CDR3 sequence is CASSGPRGGTGPGNQPQHF. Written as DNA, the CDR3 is TGTGCCAGTAGTGGACCGCGAGGGGGCACAGGTCCGGGCAATCAGCCCCAGCATTTT.

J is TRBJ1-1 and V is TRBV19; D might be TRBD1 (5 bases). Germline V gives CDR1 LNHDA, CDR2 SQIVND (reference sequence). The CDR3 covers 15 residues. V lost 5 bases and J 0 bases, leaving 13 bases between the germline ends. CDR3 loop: CASSVGVGMNTEAFF. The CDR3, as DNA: TGTGCCAGTAGTGTGGGGGTCGGAATGAACACTGAAGCTTTCTTT.

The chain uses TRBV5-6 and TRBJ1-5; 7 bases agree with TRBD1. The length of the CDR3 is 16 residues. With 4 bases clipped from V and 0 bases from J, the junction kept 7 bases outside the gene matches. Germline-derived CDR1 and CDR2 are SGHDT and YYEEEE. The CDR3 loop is CASSQTGVHSNQPQHF. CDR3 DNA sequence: TGTGCCAGCAGCCAAACAGGGGTCCATAGCAATCAGCCCCAGCATTTT.

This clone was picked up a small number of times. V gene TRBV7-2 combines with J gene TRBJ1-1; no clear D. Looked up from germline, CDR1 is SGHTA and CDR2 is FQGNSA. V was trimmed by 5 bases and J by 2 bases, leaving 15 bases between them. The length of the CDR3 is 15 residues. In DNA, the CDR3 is TGTGCCAGCAGCCGGCTCCCCACATCCAACACTGAAGCTTTCTTT. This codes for CASSRLPTSNTEAFF. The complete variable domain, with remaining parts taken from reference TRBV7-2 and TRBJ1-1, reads GAGVSQSPSNKVTEKGKDVELRCDPISGHTALYWYRQSLGQGLEFLIYFQGNSAPDKSGLPSDRFSAERTGGSVSTLTIQRTQQEDSAVYLCASSRLPTSNTEAFFGQGTRLTVV.

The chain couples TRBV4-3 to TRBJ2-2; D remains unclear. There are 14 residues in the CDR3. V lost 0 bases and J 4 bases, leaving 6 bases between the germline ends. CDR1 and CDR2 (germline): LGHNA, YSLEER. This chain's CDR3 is CASSQDPATGELFF. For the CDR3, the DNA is TGCGCCAGCAGCCAAGATCCGGCCACCGGGGAGCTGTTTTTT.

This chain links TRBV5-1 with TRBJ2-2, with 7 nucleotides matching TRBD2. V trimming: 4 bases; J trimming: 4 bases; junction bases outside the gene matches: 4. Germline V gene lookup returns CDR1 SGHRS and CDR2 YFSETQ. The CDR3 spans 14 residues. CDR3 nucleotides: TGCGCCAGCAGCCCGGGGGGTCCCACCGGGGAGCTGTTTTTT. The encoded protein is CASSPGGPTGELFF.

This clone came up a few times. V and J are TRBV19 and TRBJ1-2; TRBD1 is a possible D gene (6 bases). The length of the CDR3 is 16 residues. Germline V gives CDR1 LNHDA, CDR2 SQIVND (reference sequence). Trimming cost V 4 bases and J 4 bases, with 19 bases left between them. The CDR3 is CASSTRDMAFGYGYTF. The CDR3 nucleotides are TGTGCCAGTAGTACCCGGGACATGGCCTTCGGCTATGGCTACACCTTC.

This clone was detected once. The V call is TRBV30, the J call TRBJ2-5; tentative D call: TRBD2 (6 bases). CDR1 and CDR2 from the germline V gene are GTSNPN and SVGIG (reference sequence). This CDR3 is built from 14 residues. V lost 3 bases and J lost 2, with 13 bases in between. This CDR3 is CAWSPGGVQETQYF. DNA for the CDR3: TGTGCCTGGAGCCCCGGGGGTGTGCAAGAGACCCAGTACTTC.

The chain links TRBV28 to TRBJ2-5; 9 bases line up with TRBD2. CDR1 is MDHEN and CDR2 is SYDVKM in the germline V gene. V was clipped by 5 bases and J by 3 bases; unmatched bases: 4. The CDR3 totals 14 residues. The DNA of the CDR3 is TGTGCCAGCAGTCCTGCGGGGGGGAAAGAGACCCAGTACTTC. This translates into CASSPAGGKETQYF.

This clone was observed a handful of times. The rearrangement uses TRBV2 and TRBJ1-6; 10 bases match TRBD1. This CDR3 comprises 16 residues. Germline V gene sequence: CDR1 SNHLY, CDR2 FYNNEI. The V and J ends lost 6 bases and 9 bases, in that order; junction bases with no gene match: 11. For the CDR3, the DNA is TGTGCCAGCAGCCGGGACAGGGGCATCTCTAGTTCACCCCTCCACTTT. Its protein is CASSRDRGISSSPLHF.

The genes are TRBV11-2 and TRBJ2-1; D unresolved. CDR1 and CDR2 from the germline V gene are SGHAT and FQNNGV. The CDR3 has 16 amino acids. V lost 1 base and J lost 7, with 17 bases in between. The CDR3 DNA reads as TGTGCCAGCAGCTTAGTTGGTAGTCGGTATCAGAATGAGCAGTTCTTC. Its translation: CASSLVGSRYQNEQFF.